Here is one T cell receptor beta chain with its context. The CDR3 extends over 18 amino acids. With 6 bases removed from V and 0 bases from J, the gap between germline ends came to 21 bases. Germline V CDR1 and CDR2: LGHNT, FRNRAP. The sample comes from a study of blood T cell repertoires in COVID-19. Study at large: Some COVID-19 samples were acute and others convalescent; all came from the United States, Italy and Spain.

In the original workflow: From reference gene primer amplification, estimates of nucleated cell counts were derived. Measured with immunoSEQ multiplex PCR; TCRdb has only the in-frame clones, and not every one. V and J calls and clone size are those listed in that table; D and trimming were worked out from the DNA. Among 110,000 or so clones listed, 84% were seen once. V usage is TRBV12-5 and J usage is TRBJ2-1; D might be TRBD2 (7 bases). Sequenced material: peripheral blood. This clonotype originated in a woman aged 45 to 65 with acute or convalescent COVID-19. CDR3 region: CASGPHLGGGLSYNEQFF. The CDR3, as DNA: TGTGCTAGTGGCCCCCACTTGGGAGGGGGGCTCTCCTACAATGAGCAGTTCTTC. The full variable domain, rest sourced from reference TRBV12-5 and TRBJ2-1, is DARVTQTPRHKVTEMGQEVTMRCQPILGHNTVFWYRQTMMQGLELLAYFRNRAPLDDSGMPKDRFSAEMPDATLATLKIQPSEPRDSAVYFCASGPHLGGGLSYNEQFFGPGTRLTVL.